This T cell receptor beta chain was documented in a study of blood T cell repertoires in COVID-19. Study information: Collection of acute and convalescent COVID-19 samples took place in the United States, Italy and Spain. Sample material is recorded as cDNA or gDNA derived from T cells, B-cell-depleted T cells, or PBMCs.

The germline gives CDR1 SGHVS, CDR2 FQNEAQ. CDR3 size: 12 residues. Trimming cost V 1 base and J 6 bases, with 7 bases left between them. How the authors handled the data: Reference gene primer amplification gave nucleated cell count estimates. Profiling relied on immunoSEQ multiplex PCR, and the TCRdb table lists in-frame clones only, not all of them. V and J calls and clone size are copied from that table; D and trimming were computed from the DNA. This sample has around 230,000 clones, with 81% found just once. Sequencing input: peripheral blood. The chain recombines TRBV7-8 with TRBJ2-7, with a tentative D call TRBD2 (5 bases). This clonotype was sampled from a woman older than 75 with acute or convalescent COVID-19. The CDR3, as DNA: TGTGCCAGCAGCTTAGGAGGGTCCGAGCAGTACTTC. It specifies CASSLGGSEQYF. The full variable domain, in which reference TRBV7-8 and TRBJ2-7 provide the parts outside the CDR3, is GAGVSQSPRYKVAKRGQDVALRCDPISGHVSLFWYQQALGQGPEFLTYFQNEAQLDKSGLPSDRFFAERPEGSVSTLKIQRTQQEDSAVYLCASSLGGSEQYFGPGTRLTVT.